Sequencing of this TCR beta chain was carried out in a study of T cell responses to AZD1222 COVID-19 vaccine. Clones were sequenced by immunoSEQ multiplex PCR, and TCRdb holds only the in-frame ones, with some missing. The sample gives roughly 100,000 clones, about 90% of which show up once; approximately 8% is in the top ten. Germline CDR1 reads MNHEY; CDR2 reads SVGAGI. This CDR3 contains 14 residues. V was trimmed by 3 bases and J by 6 bases, leaving 12 bases between them. This chain links TRBV6-5 with TRBJ1-5; tentatively, D is TRBD1 (5 bases). The sequencing used peripheral blood, collected 28 days after the second AZD1222 dose. The receptor was derived from an adult who received the AZD1222 COVID-19 vaccine. CDR3 amino acids: CASSYGRGGQPQHF. The CDR3 DNA is TGTGCCAGCAGTTATGGTAGGGGCGGTCAGCCCCAGCATTTT.